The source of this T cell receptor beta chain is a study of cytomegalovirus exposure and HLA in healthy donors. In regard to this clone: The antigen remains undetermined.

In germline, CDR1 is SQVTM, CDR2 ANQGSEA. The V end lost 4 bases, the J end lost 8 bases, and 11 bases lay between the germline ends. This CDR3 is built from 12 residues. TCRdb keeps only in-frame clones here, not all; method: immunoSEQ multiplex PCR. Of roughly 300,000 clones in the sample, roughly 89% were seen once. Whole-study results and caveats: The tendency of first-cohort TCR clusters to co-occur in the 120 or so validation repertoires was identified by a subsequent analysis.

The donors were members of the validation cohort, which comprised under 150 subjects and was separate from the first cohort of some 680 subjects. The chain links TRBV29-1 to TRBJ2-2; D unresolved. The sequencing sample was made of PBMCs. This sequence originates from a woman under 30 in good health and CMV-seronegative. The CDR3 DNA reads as TGCAGCGTTGTTTCCAGGCTGGGGGAGCTGTTTTTT. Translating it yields CSVVSRLGELFF.